The T cell receptor (beta chain) under discussion was sequenced for a study of cytomegalovirus exposure and HLA in healthy donors. Study at large: Later, an analysis reported that the 120 or so validation repertoires had used the same platform as the roughly 700 first-cohort repertoires. Study outcomes and limitations: Reports credit the classifier with highly specific, highly sensitive diagnosis of cytomegalovirus status. Most sequenced TCRs were rare (though some public TCRs occurred in many donors).

Turning to this clone: What it recognizes is unknown.

V lost 1 base, J lost 8 bases, and 15 bases lay in between. Germline assignment: CDR1 LNHNV and CDR2 YYDKDF (reference sequence). The CDR3 runs to 15 residues. Profiled with immunoSEQ multiplex PCR; TCRdb holds only in-frame clones, not every one. The table has around 140,000 clones, around 90% seen once; the top ten hold under 9%. V gene TRBV15 combines with J gene TRBJ2-1; no reliable D call. This receptor was obtained from a young man in good health and CMV-seropositive. Sample: PBMCs. The CDR3 DNA reads as TGTGCCACCAGCAGAGTGCTAGATGAACGGGATGAGCAGTTCTTC. Its protein is CATSRVLDERDEQFF.